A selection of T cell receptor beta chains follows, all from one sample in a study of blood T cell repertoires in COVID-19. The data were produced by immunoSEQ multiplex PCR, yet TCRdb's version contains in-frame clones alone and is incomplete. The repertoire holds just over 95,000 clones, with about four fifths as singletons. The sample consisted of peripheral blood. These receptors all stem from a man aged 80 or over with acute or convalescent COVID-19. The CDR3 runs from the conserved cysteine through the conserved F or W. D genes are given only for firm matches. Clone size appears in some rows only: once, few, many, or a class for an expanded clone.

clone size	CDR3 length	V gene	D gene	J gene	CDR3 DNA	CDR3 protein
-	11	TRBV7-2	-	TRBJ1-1	TGTGCCAGCAGCTTTTTAACTGAAGCTTTCTTT	CASSFLTEAFF
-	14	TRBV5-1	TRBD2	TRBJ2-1	TGCGCCAGCAGCCCTGGGACTATTGACAATGAGCAGTTCTTC	CASSPGTIDNEQFF
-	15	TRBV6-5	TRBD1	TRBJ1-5	TGTGCCAGCAAATCCCTCCGGACAGGACATCAGCCCCAGCATTTT	CASKSLRTGHQPQHF
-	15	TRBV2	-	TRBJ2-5	TGTGCCAGCAGATTGTCGCAGGCGGGCGACAAGACCCAGTACTTC	CASRLSQAGDKTQYF
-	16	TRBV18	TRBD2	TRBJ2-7	TGTGCCAGCTCACCATCTACCCCGACTAGCGCCTACGAGCAGTACTTC	CASSPSTPTSAYEQYF
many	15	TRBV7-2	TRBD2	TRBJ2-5	TGTGCCAGCAGCAAAAGCGGGGGGCGACGAGAGACCCAGTACTTC	CASSKSGGRRETQYF
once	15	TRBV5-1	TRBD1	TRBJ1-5	TGCGCCAGCAGCCTAGGACAGGGCGGTGGTCAGCCCCAGCATTTT	CASSLGQGGGQPQHF
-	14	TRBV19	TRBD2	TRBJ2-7	TGTGCCAGTAGTATGGGCGGGGGAACCTACGAGCAGTACTTC	CASSMGGGTYEQYF
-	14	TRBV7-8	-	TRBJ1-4	TGTGCCAGCAGCACGACAGGTCTTAATGAAAAACTGTTTTTT	CASSTTGLNEKLFF
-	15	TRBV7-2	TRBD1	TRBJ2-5	TGTGCCAGCAGCTTAGTGGGGACAGGGTGGGAGACCCAGTACTTC	CASSLVGTGWETQYF
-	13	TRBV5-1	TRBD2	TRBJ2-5	TGCGCCAGCAGCTGGGGGACTACAGAGACCCAGTACTTC	CASSWGTTETQYF
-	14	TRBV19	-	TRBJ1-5	TGTGCCAGTAGTATGTCAGGGGACATACCGCCCCAGCATTTT	CASSMSGDIPPQHF
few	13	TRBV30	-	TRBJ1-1	TGTGCCTGGAGTAGGGAGAGGGACACTGAAGCTTTCTTT	CAWSRERDTEAFF
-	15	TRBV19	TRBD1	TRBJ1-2	TGTGCCAGTATCTCCGGGACAGGCTTTAACTATGGCTACACCTTC	CASISGTGFNYGYTF
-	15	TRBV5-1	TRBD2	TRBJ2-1	TGCGCCAGCAGCACCTCTTCTAGCGGAGCCAATGAGCAGTTCTTC	CASSTSSSGANEQFF
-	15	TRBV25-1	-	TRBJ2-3	TGTGCCAGCAGTGATACCGGGGTAGGCACAGATACGCAGTATTTT	CASSDTGVGTDTQYF
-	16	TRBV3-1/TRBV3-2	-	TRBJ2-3	TGTGCCAGCAGCCCCAGCGGCCAGGGGATCACAGATACGCAGTATTTT	CASSPSGQGITDTQYF
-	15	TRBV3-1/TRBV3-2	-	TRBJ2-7	TGTGCCAGCAGCCAAGTGGGAAGGGGCCATTACGAGCAGTACTTC	CASSQVGRGHYEQYF
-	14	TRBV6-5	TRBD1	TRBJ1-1	TGTGCCAGCAGTTACCCGGTGGGGACAGGTGAAGCTTTCTTT	CASSYPVGTGEAFF
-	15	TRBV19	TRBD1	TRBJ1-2	TGTGCCAGTAGTCCCCAACCTCGGACAGGGCATGGCTACACCTTC	CASSPQPRTGHGYTF
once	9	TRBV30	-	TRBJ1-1	TGTGCCTGGAGTGATTTAATAATCTTT	CAWSDLIIF
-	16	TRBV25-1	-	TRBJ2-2	TGTGCCAGCAGTGAATCCACAGGGTGGGCTGCCGGGGAGCTGTTTTTT	CASSESTGWAAGELFF
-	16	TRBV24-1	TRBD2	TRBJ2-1	TGTGCCACCAGTGACCCTAGCGGGAGCTCCTACAATGAGCAGTTCTTC	CATSDPSGSSYNEQFF
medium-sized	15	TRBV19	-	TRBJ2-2	TGTGCCAGTAGTCTCCGCAGGGCGAACACCGGGGAGCTGTTTTTT	CASSLRRANTGELFF
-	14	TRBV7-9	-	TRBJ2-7	TGTGCCAGCAGCTTAGCCGCAGGGGTATACGAGCAGTACTTC	CASSLAAGVYEQYF
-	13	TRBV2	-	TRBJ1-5	TGTGCCATTAGAAGGGACAACAATCAGCCCCAGCATTTT	CAIRRDNNQPQHF
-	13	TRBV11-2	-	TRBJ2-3	TGTGCCAGCAGCTTAGGTTCGCAGGATACGCAGTATTTT	CASSLGSQDTQYF
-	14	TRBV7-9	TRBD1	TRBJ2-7	TGTGCCAGCAGCCCAGGGGGTTTCGGGTACGAGCAGTACTTC	CASSPGGFGYEQYF
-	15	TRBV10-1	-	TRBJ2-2	TGCGCCAGCAGTGAGGGTTCGCTAGCCACCGGGGAGCTGTTTTTT	CASSEGSLATGELFF
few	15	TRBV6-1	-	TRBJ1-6	TGTGCCAGCAGTGAGGGACTAGTACCTAATTCACCCCTCCACTTT	CASSEGLVPNSPLHF
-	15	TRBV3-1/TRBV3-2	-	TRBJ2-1	TGTGCCAGCAGCCCTAGCAGGAGTACCTACAATGAGCAGTTCTTC	CASSPSRSTYNEQFF
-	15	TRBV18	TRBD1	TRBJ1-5	TGTGCCAGCTCACGTCAGGGGGCGAGCAATCAGCCCCAGCATTTT	CASSRQGASNQPQHF
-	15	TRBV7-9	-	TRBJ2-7	TGTGCCAGCAGCTCCCTAACGAGAGGCCCCTACGAGCAGTACTTC	CASSSLTRGPYEQYF
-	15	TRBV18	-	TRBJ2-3	TGTGCCAGCTCACCAGGAGGTTCCAGCACAGATACGCAGTATTTT	CASSPGGSSTDTQYF
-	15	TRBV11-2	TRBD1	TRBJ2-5	TGTGCCAGCAGCCTTGACAGGGGAAACCAAGAGACCCAGTACTTC	CASSLDRGNQETQYF
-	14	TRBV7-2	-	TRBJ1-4	TGTGCCAGCAGCTCACGGGGGGCAGGGGAAAAACTGTTTTTT	CASSSRGAGEKLFF
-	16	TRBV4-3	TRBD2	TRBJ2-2	TGCGCCAGCAGCCGGTCACCTAGCGGGAACACCGGGGAGCTGTTTTTT	CASSRSPSGNTGELFF
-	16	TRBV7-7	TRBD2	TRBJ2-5	TGTGCCAGCAGCTTTAGCCCAGCGGGGGGTGGAGAGACCCAGTACTTC	CASSFSPAGGGETQYF
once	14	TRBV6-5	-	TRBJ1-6	TGTGCCAGCAGAAACGGAGGGGATAATTCACCCCTCCACTTT	CASRNGGDNSPLHF
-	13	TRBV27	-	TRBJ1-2	TGTGCCAGCAGTCGGTCCGGGGGATATGGCTACACCTTC	CASSRSGGYGYTF
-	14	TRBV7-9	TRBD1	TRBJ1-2	TGTGCCAGCACTCCGGGACAGGGGGTAAAGGGCTACACCTTC	CASTPGQGVKGYTF
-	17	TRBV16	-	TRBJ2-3	TGTGCCAGCAGCCAACGAAAGCGGAGTCTCTTCACAGATACGCAGTATTTT	CASSQRKRSLFTDTQYF
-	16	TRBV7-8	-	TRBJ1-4	TGTGCCAGCAGCTCCGGGACTGAGACAACTAATGAAAAACTGTTTTTT	CASSSGTETTNEKLFF
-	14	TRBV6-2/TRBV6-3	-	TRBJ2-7	TGTGCCAGCAGTTATGCGGGGACCCTCTACGAGCAGTACTTC	CASSYAGTLYEQYF
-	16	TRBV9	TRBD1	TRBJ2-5	TGTGCCAGCAGCTCGCGAGGGGACAGGCCGCAAGAGACCCAGTACTTC	CASSSRGDRPQETQYF
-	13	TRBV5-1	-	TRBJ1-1	TGCGCCAGCAGTACAGGGTCCCGCACTGAAGCTTTCTTT	CASSTGSRTEAFF
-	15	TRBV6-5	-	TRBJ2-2	TGTGCCAGCAGTTACTCGAGACAGGCCCCCGGGGAGCTGTTTTTT	CASSYSRQAPGELFF